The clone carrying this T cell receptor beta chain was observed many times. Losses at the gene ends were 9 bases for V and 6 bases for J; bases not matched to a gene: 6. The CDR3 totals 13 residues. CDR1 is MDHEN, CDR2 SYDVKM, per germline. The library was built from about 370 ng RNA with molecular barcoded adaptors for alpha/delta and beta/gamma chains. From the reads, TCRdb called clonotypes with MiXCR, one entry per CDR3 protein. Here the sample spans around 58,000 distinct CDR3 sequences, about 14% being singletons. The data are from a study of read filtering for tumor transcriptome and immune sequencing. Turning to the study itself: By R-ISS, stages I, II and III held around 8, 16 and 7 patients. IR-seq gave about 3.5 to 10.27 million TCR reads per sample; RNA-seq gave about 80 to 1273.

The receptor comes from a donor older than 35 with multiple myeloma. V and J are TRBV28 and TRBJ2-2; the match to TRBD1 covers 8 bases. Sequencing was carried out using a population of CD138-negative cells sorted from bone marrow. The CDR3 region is CASTGGPAGELFF. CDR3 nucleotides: TGTGCCAGTACAGGGGGTCCAGCCGGGGAGCTGTTTTTT.